A single T cell receptor (beta chain) is shown here with its context. The germline V gene has CDR1 MGHRA and CDR2 YSYEKL. The CDR3 is 17 amino acids. V lost 0 bases, J lost 5 bases, and 12 bases stayed unmatched. The sample originates from a study of blood T cell repertoires in COVID-19. Overall study context: COVID-19 samples from acute and convalescent phases originated in the United States, Italy and Spain. PBMCs, B-cell-depleted T cells, or T cells provided the cDNA or gDNA that made up the material.

Source study methods: Counts of nucleated cells, estimated from reference gene primer amplification, were obtained. Sequencing was performed with immunoSEQ multiplex PCR; in TCRdb, only in-frame clones are kept and a portion is missing. V, J and clone size derive from that table, while D and trimming were established from the DNA sequence. The table shows approximately 210,000 clones, with around four fifths occurring only once. The sequenced material came from peripheral blood. The TCR comes from a man aged 25-45 years with active or convalescent COVID-19. The rearrangement links TRBV4-1 to TRBJ2-7, with 8 bases fitting TRBD2. CDR3 region: CASSQDQAGAKRHEQYF. DNA for the CDR3: TGCGCCAGCAGCCAAGATCAAGCGGGAGCGAAACGGCACGAGCAGTACTTC.